A single sample gave rise to the 8 T cell receptor beta chains below, sequenced in a study of CD8 T cells in ankylosing spondylitis. TCRdb analysed the 5' RACE reads with MiXCR anew, one entry per CDR3 protein. Of around 99,000 distinct CDR3 sequences detected, just under 9% appear once; the ten largest clones hold 5.1%. The specimen was blood, either unsorted or a sorted T cell fraction (not recorded which). The receptors come from a male donor with ankylosing spondylitis or in good health (not recorded which).

In its sample, this clonotype was seen many times. This sequence joins TRBV2 and TRBJ2-2, with 8 bases lining up with TRBD1. CDR3 length equals 17 residues. Germline CDR1 and CDR2: SNHLY and FYNNEI. V lost 4 bases and J lost 2; bases outside the gene matches: 9. Here the CDR3 reads CASSAYWDRRNTGELFF. The CDR3 DNA is TGTGCCAGCAGTGCCTACTGGGACAGGAGAAACACCGGGGAGCTGTTTTTT.

The V call is TRBV2, the J call TRBJ2-7; 9 bases align to TRBD1. The CDR3 sequence is 15 residues long. The junction had 12 bases not matched to a gene; V was cut back by 6 bases and J by 6 bases. CDR1 SNHLY and CDR2 FYNNEI come from the germline V gene. CDR3 sequence (DNA): TGTGCCAGCAGCCCGGACAGGGGCGAAAGGTTCGAGCAGTACTTC. Protein product: CASSPDRGERFEQYF.

This clonotype was found many times. This chain uses TRBV12-3 or TRBV12-4 with TRBJ1-1; no clear D gene. Trimming stripped 3 bases from V and 4 bases from J, with 12 bases between. The CDR3 extends over 14 amino acids. CDR3 protein: CASSFSTELTEAFF. CDR3 coding DNA: TGTGCCAGCAGTTTTTCGACCGAACTCACTGAAGCTTTCTTT.

This clonotype has a count of ten or more. DNA for the CDR3: TGCGCCAGCAGCTTGGCGGCTACCGGGGAGCTGTTTTTT. Encoded protein: CASSLAATGELFF. The V gene is TRBV5-1, the J gene TRBJ2-2, with D unresolved. V was clipped by 0 bases and J by 5 bases, with 5 bases between them. This CDR3 spans 13 amino acids. Germline V gives CDR1 SGHRS, CDR2 YFSETQ. The full variable domain, completed using reference TRBV5-1 and TRBJ2-2, is KAGVTQTPRYLIKTRGQQVTLSCSPISGHRSVSWYQQTPGQGLQFLFEYFSETQRNKGNFPGRFSGRQFSNSRSEMNVSTLELGDSALYLCASSLAATGELFFGEGSRLTVL.

This clonotype came up many times. The V call is TRBV6-5, the J call TRBJ1-5; possibly TRBD1 for D (6 bases). Germline V lookup: CDR1 MNHEY, CDR2 SVGAGI. Between the trimmed V and J ends, which lost 2 bases and 5 bases, there was a span of 13 bases. This CDR3 spans 15 amino acids. This chain's CDR3 is CASSYERTADQPQHF. As DNA, the CDR3 is TGTGCCAGCAGTTACGAGAGGACAGCCGATCAGCCCCAGCATTTT.

This clonotype was seen many times. The genes are TRBV19 and TRBJ2-5; 7 bases line up with TRBD2. The CDR3 contains 14 residues. The V segment lost 9 bases and the J segment 1 base; nucleotides outside the gene matches: 8. Germline loops: CDR1 LNHDA, CDR2 SQIVND (reference sequence). As DNA, the CDR3 is TGTGCCAGCCGAGTCAGCGGGGCCCAAGAGACCCAGTACTTC. Translated: CASRVSGAQETQYF.

This clonotype was detected many times. The chain carries TRBV20-1 and TRBJ1-2, with D unresolved. Germline CDR1 DFQATT, CDR2 SNEGSKA (reference sequence). CDR3 size: 12 residues. Trimming removed 6 bases at V and 8 bases at J, with 16 bases between. The CDR3: CSAPPDLEGYTF. CDR3 sequence (DNA): TGCAGTGCCCCCCCCGACCTCGAAGGCTACACCTTC.

This clonotype was seen at least ten times. The gene calls are TRBV3-1 and TRBJ2-2, with TRBD2 as a possible D gene (5 bases). Looked up from germline, CDR1 is LGHDT and CDR2 is YNNKEL (reference sequence). Deletions cut 3 bases from V and 6 bases from J, with 20 bases between. The CDR3 is made up of 17 amino acids. CDR3 residues: CASSQGYGVETSGELFF. CDR3 in DNA: TGTGCCAGCAGCCAGGGATACGGGGTAGAAACGTCCGGGGAGCTGTTTTTT.